The TCR beta chain described here comes from a study of response to subunit inactivated influenza vaccine. Germline assignment: CDR1 SGHVS and CDR2 FQNEAQ. V dropped 4 bases and J dropped 3; count of bases not matched to a gene: 1. The CDR3 is 13 residues long. TCRdb reanalysed the RT-PCR reads using MiXCR and keeps one entry per CDR3 protein. The data contain more than 400,000 distinct CDR3 sequences, roughly 7.6% of them seen just once; the ten biggest clones take up 10% to 15%. This material consisted of PBMCs from blood, taken around 25 months after vaccination. J is TRBJ2-7 and V is TRBV7-8, with 9 nucleotides matching TRBD1. The clonotype comes from a man in his fifties or sixties who received an inactivated influenza vaccine. The CDR3 DNA is TGTGCCAGCAGCTGGACAGGGGACTACGAGCAGTACTTC. This codes for CASSWTGDYEQYF.